The rows below give T cell receptor beta chains drawn from one sample of a study of radiotherapy plus CTLA-4 blockade in lung cancer. Method: immunoSEQ multiplex PCR; TCRdb's copy keeps in-frame clones and lacks some. The data hold roughly 120,000 clones, with about four fifths observed a single time. The starting material was peripheral blood, obtained from a patient treated with radiotherapy plus ipilimumab. Receptors originate from a human donor with non-small cell lung cancer who had a partial response to radiotherapy plus ipilimumab. Each CDR3 is given with its conserved first and last residue. D genes are given only for firm matches. Not every row has a clone size; where given, it reads once, few, many or a size class.

TRBD2 | TRBJ2-2 | - | TRBV27 | CASSSIQAGGYTGELFF | TGTGCCAGCAGTTCGATTCAAGCGGGAGGTTACACCGGGGAGCTGTTTTTT
TRBD2 | TRBJ2-1 | - | TRBV27 | CASSIGLAAHEQFF | TGTGCCAGCAGTATAGGACTAGCGGCGCACGAGCAGTTCTTC
- | TRBJ2-1 | - | TRBV10-1 | CASSDFGNLQFF | TGCGCCAGCAGTGACTTCGGGAACCTGCAGTTCTTC
TRBD2 | TRBJ2-1 | - | TRBV18 | CASSRTGSGGNNEQFF | TGTGCCAGCTCTCGAACAGGGAGCGGGGGGAACAATGAGCAGTTCTTC
TRBD1 | TRBJ2-3 | - | TRBV6-1 | CASSRQGARSDTQYF | TGTGCCAGCAGTCGACAGGGGGCGCGGTCAGATACGCAGTATTTT
- | TRBJ1-3 | - | TRBV28 | CASTAYELFSGNTIYF | TGTGCCAGCACCGCGTACGAACTCTTCTCTGGAAACACCATATATTTT
TRBD2 | TRBJ2-1 | once | TRBV9 | CASSVAAGASSYNEQFF | TGTGCCAGCAGCGTCGCAGCGGGAGCTTCCTCCTACAATGAGCAGTTCTTC
- | TRBJ2-1 | - | TRBV2 | CASSGGSAGNEQFF | TGTGCCAGCAGTGGAGGGAGTGCTGGCAATGAGCAGTTCTTC
- | TRBJ2-3 | few | TRBV19 | CASNSGRGSDTQYF | TGTGCCAGTAACTCGGGGAGGGGGTCCGATACGCAGTATTTT
- | TRBJ1-5 | - | TRBV4-3 | CASSQDPDQPQHF | TGCGCCAGCAGCCAAGATCCGGATCAGCCCCAGCATTTT
TRBD1 | TRBJ1-5 | - | TRBV27 | CASSPGTGNQPQHF | TGTGCCAGCAGTCCCGGGACAGGGAATCAGCCCCAGCATTTT
TRBD1 | TRBJ2-3 | - | TRBV19 | CASSGTGTSTDTQYF | TGTGCCAGTAGCGGGACAGGGACGAGCACAGATACGCAGTATTTT
- | TRBJ2-7 | - | TRBV6-6 | CASRSTVSYEQYF | TGTGCCAGCAGATCAACAGTATCCTACGAGCAGTACTTC
- | TRBJ2-7 | - | TRBV6-1 | CASGGSGTYEQYF | TGTGCCAGCGGAGGGAGCGGAACCTACGAGCAGTACTTC